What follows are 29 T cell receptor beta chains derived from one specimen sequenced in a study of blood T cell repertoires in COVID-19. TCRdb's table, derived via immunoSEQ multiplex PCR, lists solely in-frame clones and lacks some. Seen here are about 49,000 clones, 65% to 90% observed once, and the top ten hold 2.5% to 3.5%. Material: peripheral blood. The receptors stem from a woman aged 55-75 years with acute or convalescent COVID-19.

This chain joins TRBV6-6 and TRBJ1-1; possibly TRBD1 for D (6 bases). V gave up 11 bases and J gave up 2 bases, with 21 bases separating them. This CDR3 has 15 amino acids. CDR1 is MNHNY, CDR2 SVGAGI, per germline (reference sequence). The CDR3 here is CAARGTGRGNTEAFF. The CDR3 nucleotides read TGTGCCGCCCGAGGAACGGGCAGGGGAAACACTGAAGCTTTCTTT.

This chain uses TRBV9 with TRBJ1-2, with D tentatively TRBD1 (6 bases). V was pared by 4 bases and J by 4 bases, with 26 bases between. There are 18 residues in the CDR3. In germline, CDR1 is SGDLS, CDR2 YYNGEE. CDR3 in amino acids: CASSPTPRVVDSPYGYTF. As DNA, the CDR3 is TGTGCCAGCAGCCCCACCCCCCGTGTCGTGGACAGCCCCTATGGCTACACCTTC.

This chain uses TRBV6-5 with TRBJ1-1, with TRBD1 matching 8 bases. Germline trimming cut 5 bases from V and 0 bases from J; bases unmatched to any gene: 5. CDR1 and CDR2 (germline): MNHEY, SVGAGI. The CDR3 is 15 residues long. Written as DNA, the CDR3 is TGTGCCAGCAGTCGCGGACAGGGTATGAACACTGAAGCTTTCTTT. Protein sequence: CASSRGQGMNTEAFF.

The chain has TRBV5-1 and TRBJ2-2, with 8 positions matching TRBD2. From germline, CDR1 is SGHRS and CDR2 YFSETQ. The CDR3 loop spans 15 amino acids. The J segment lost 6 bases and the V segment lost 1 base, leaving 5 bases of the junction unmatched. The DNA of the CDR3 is TGCGCCAGCAGCTTGCCCAGCGGGGGACCCGGGGAGCTGTTTTTT. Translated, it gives CASSLPSGGPGELFF. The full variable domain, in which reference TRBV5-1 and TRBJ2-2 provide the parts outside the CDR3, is KAGVTQTPRYLIKTRGQQVTLSCSPISGHRSVSWYQQTPGQGLQFLFEYFSETQRNKGNFPGRFSGRQFSNSRSEMNVSTLELGDSALYLCASSLPSGGPGELFFGEGSRLTVL.

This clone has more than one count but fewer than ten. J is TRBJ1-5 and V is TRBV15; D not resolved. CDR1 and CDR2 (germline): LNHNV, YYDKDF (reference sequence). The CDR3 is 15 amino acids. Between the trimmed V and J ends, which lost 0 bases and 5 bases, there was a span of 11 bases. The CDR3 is CATSRDPAGDQPQHF. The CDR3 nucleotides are TGTGCCACCAGCAGAGATCCGGCCGGGGATCAGCCCCAGCATTTT. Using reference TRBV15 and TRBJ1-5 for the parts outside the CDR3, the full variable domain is DAMVIQNPRYQVTQFGKPVTLSCSQTLNHNVMYWYQQKSSQAPKLLFHYYDKDFNNEADTPDNFQSRRPNTSFCFLDIRSPGLGDTAMYLCATSRDPAGDQPQHFGDGTRLSIL.

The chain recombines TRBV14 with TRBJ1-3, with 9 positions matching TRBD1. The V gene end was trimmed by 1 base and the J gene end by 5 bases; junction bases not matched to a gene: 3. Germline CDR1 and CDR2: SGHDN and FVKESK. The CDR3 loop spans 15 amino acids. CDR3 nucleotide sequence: TGTGCCAGCAGCCAAGGGGACAGGGCGCGAAACACCATATATTTT. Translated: CASSQGDRARNTIYF. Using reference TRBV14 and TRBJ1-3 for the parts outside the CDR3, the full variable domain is EAGVTQFPSHSVIEKGQTVTLRCDPISGHDNLYWYRRVMGKEIKFLLHFVKESKQDESGMPNNRFLAERTGGTYSTLKVQPAELEDSGVYFCASSQGDRARNTIYFGEGSWLTVV.

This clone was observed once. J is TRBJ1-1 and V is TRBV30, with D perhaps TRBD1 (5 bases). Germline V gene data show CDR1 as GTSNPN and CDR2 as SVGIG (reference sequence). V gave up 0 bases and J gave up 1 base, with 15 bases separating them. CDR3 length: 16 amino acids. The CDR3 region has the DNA TGTGCCTGGAGTGTATTCGGGCAGGGCCCGAACACTGAAGCTTTCTTT. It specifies CAWSVFGQGPNTEAFF.

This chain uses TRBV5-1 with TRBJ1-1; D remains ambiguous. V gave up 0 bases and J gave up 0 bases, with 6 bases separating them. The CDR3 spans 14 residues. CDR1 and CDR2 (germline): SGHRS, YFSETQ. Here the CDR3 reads CASSLAGMNTEAFF. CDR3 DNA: TGCGCCAGCAGCTTGGCAGGTATGAACACTGAAGCTTTCTTT. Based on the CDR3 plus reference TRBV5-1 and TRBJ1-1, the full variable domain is KAGVTQTPRYLIKTRGQQVTLSCSPISGHRSVSWYQQTPGQGLQFLFEYFSETQRNKGNFPGRFSGRQFSNSRSEMNVSTLELGDSALYLCASSLAGMNTEAFFGQGTRLTVV.

CDR3 residues: CASSKAGGSTDTQYF. CDR3 nucleotides: TGCGCCAGCAGCAAAGCGGGGGGGAGCACAGATACGCAGTATTTT. The chain carries TRBV5-1 and TRBJ2-3, with TRBD2 matching 10 bases. This CDR3 has 15 residues. V gave up 4 bases and J gave up 0 bases; unmatched junction bases: 2. The germline gives CDR1 SGHRS, CDR2 YFSETQ.

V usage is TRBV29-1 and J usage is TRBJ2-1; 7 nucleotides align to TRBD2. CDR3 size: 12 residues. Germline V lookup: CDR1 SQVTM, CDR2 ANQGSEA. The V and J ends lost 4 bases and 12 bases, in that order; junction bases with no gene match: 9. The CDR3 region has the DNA TGCAGCGTTGCGCGGGAGAGTTCGCGGCAGTTCTTC. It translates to CSVARESSRQFF.

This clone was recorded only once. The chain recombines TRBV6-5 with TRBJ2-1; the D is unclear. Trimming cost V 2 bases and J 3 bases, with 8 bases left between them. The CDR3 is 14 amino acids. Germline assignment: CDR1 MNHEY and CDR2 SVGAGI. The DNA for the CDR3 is TGTGCCAGCAGTTACAAACGGTACTACAATGAGCAGTTCTTC. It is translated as CASSYKRYYNEQFF.

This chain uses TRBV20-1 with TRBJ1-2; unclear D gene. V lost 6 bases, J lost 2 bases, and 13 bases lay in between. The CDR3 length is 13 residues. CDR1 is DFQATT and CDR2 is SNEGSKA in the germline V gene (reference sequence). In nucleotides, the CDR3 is TGCAGTGCCAGTAGGACGGGAAACTATGGCTACACCTTC. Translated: CSASRTGNYGYTF.

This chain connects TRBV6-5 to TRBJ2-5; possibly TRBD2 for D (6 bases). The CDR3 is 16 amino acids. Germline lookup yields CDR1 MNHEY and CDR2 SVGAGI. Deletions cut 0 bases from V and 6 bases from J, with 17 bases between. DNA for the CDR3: TGTGCCAGCAGTTACTCGAACACTGCCGGGGGACAGACCCAGTACTTC. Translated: CASSYSNTAGGQTQYF.

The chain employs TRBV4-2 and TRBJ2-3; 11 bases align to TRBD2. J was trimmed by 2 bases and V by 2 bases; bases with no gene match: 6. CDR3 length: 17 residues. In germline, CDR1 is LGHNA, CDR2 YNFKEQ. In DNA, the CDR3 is TGTGCCAGCAGCCAAACCTTAGCGGGGGGGCCCACAGATACGCAGTATTTT. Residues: CASSQTLAGGPTDTQYF.

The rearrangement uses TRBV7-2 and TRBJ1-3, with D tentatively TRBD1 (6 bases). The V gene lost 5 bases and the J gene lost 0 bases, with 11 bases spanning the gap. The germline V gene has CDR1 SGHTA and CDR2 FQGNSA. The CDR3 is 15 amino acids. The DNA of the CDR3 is TGTGCCAGCAGCGGCAGGGGTGGCTCTGGAAACACCATATATTTT. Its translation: CASSGRGGSGNTIYF. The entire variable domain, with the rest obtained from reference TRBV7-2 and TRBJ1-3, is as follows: GAGVSQSPSNKVTEKGKDVELRCDPISGHTALYWYRQSLGQGLEFLIYFQGNSAPDKSGLPSDRFSAERTGGSVSTLTIQRTQQEDSAVYLCASSGRGGSGNTIYFGEGSWLTVV.

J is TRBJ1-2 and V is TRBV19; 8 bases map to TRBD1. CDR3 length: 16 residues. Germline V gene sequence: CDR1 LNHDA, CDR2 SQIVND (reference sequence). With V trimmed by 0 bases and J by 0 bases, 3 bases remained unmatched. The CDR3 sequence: CASSIDGQGANYGYTF. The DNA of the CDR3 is TGTGCCAGTAGTATAGACGGACAGGGAGCTAACTATGGCTACACCTTC.

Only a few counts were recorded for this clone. Here the CDR3 reads CASRPTGAGNEQFF. CDR3 nucleotide sequence: TGTGCCAGCAGACCTACAGGGGCCGGTAATGAGCAGTTCTTC. The gene calls are TRBV27 and TRBJ2-1; 7 bases match TRBD1. The ends lost 6 bases at V and 7 bases at J; junction bases unmatched: 9. The CDR3 contains 14 residues. Germline lookup yields CDR1 MNHEY and CDR2 SMNVEV (reference sequence).

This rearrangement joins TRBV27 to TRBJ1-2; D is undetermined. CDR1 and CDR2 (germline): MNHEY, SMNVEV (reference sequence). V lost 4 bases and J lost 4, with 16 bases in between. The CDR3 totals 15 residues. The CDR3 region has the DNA TGTGCCAGCAGTTCTCATCCCGAGGGAATCTATGGCTACACCTTC. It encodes CASSSHPEGIYGYTF.

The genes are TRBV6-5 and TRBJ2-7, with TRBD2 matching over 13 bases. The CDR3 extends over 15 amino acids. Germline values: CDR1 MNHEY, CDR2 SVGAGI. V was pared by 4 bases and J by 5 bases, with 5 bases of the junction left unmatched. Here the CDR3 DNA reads TGTGCCAGCAGTTCCCGACTAGCGGGAGGCCACGAGCAGTACTTC. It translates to CASSSRLAGGHEQYF.

The CDR3 DNA follows: TGTGCCAGCAGAGTAGGGACTAGCGGGAGGTCCATAGGAGAGACCCAGTACTTC. The encoded protein is CASRVGTSGRSIGETQYF. The V and J genes are TRBV2 and TRBJ2-5; 15 bases match TRBD2. Germline CDR1 and CDR2: SNHLY and FYNNEI. This CDR3 contains 18 residues. Trimming cost V 6 bases and J 4 bases; bases outside gene matches: 12.

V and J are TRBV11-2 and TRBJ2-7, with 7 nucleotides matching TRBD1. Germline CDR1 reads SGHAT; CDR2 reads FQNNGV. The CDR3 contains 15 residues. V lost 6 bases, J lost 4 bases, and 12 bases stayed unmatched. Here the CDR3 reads CASSTTRDRQYEQYF. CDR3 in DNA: TGTGCCAGCAGTACAACCCGGGACAGACAATACGAGCAGTACTTC.

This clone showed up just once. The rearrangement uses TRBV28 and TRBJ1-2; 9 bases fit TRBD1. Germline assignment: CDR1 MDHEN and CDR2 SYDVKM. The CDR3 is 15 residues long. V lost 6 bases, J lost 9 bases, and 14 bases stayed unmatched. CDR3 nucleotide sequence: TGTGCCAGCAGGCCTACTACCGGGACAGGGTCTCGCTACACCTTC. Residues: CASRPTTGTGSRYTF.

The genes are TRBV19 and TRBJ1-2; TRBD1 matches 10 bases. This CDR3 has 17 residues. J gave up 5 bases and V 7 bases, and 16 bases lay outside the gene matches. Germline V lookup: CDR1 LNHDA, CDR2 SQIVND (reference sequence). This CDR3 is CASTAGTGDPLVYGYTF. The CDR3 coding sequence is TGTGCCAGTACCGCCGGGACAGGGGACCCACTGGTATATGGCTACACCTTC.

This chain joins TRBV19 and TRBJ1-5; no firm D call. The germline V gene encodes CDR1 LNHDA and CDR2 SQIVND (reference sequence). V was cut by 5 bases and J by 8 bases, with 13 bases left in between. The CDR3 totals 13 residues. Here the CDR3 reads CASSPREREPQHF. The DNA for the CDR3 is TGTGCCAGTAGTCCCCGGGAGAGGGAGCCCCAGCATTTT. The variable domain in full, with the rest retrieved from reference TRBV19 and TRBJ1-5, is DGGITQSPKYLFRKEGQNVTLSCEQNLNHDAMYWYRQDPGQGLRLIYYSQIVNDFQKGDIAEGYSVSREKKESFPLTVTSAQKNPTAFYLCASSPREREPQHFGDGTRLSIL.

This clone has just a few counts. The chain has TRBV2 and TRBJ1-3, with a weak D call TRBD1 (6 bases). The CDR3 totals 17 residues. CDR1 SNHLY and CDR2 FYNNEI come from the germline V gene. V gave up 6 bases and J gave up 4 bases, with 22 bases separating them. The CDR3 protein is CASREMTGRRSGNTIYF. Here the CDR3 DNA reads TGTGCCAGCAGGGAGATGACAGGCCGACGTTCCGGAAACACCATATATTTT.

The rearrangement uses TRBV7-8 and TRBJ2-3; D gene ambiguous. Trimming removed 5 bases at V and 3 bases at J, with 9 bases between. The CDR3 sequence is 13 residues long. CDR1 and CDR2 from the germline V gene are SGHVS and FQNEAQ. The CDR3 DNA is TGTGCCAGCAGCCCGTCTCAGACAGATACGCAGTATTTT. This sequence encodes CASSPSQTDTQYF.

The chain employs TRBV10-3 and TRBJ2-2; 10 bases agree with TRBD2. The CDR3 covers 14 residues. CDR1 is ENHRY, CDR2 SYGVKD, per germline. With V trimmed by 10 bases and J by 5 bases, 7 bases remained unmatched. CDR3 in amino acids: CATREAGGTGELFF. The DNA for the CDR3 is TGTGCCACCCGGGAAGCGGGAGGGACCGGGGAGCTGTTTTTT.

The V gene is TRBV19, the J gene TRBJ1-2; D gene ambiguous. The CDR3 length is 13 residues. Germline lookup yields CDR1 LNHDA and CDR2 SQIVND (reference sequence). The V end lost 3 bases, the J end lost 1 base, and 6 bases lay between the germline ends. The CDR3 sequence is CASSIRGNYGYTF. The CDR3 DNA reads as TGTGCCAGTAGTATTCGGGGTAACTATGGCTACACCTTC.

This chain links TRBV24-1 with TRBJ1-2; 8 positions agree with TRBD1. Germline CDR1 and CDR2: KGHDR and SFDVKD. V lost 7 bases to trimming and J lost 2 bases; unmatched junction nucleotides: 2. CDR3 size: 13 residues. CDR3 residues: CATRGQDNYGYTF. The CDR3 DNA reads TGTGCCACCAGGGGACAGGACAACTATGGCTACACCTTC.